This is a list of T cell receptor beta chains from one sample in a study of blood T cell repertoires in COVID-19. The protocol was immunoSEQ multiplex PCR, while the TCRdb copy is restricted to in-frame clones and leaves out a portion. The sample lists some 520,000 clones; approximately 89% were seen once. Sequencing was carried out using peripheral blood. These receptors all stem from a man aged 18 to 35 with COVID-19, enrolled during active disease. CDR3s include the opening cysteine and the closing phenylalanine or tryptophan. The order of the fields is D gene, J gene, V gene, clone size, CDR3 DNA, CDR3 protein. A D gene is named only where the DNA matches it firmly. For some rows the clone size is stated as once, few or many, or as a class when expanded; others skip it.

>-|TRBJ2-3|TRBV14|-
TGTGCCAGCAGCCAATTGGGGGGGCGGCCAGATACGCAGTATTTT
CASSQLGGRPDTQYF
>-|TRBJ2-2|TRBV27|-
TGTGCCAGCAGTTTACGAGCGACAGTGAACACCGGGGAGCTGTTTTTT
CASSLRATVNTGELFF
>TRBD1|TRBJ2-7|TRBV18|-
TGTGCCAGCTCACCGTGGACAGGGAGCTCCTACGAGCAGTACTTC
CASSPWTGSSYEQYF
>-|TRBJ2-7|TRBV19|-
TGTGCCAGTAGCAGCGGGACAGGCTTTTCCGAGCAGTACTTC
CASSSGTGFSEQYF
>TRBD1|TRBJ1-2|TRBV5-4|-
TGTGCCAGCAGCGAACGACAGGGAGCAGGCTACACCTTC
CASSERQGAGYTF
>TRBD2|TRBJ2-1|TRBV7-8|-
TGTGCCAGCAGCTTAGCGAGGCTAGCGGGACCATACCGAAATGAGCAGTTCTTC
CASSLARLAGPYRNEQFF
>-|TRBJ2-6|TRBV11-2|-
TGTGCCAGCAGCTTAGCGGTCTCTGGGGCCAACGTCCTGACTTTC
CASSLAVSGANVLTF
>TRBD1|TRBJ1-6|TRBV27|-
TGTGCCAGCAGCCGGGACAGGGGCAATTCACCCCTCCACTTT
CASSRDRGNSPLHF
>-|TRBJ1-6|TRBV2|few
TGTGCCAGCAGTAGAGACTCCCCGAGGAATTCACCCCTCCACTTT
CASSRDSPRNSPLHF
>-|TRBJ2-1|TRBV7-9|-
TGTGCCAGCAGCGCATCGACTAGTTACAATGAGCAGTTCTTC
CASSASTSYNEQFF
>-|TRBJ1-1|TRBV7-8|-
TGTGCCAGCAGCTTAGTCCAGAACACTGAAGCTTTCTTT
CASSLVQNTEAFF
>-|TRBJ2-1|TRBV12-3/TRBV12-4|-
TGTGCCAGCACAAGCTCACTAGGTGAGCAGTTCTTC
CASTSSLGEQFF
>TRBD2|TRBJ2-1|TRBV9|-
TGTGCCAGCAGCGGCGGGACTAGCGGGCACCAGTTCTTC
CASSGGTSGHQFF
>TRBD1|TRBJ2-3|TRBV2|-
TGTGCCAGCAAAGGACAGGGAGGAATAGATACGCAGTATTTT
CASKGQGGIDTQYF
>-|TRBJ2-3|TRBV5-1|-
TGCGCCAGCAGCTTGAGACAGGAGACAGATACGCAGTATTTT
CASSLRQETDTQYF
>-|TRBJ1-6|TRBV5-1|-
TGCGCCAGCAGCTCGGAGGCAGGGGTCCTTGTACATAATTCACCCCTCCACTTT
CASSSEAGVLVHNSPLHF
>-|TRBJ2-3|TRBV19|-
TGTGCCAGTAGTATAGTCGCAGATACGCAGTATTTT
CASSIVADTQYF
>-|TRBJ2-3|TRBV7-9|-
TGTGCCAGCAGCTTAGTTGTGGGAGCTCCCACAGATACGCAGTATTTT
CASSLVVGAPTDTQYF
>-|TRBJ2-1|TRBV13|-
TGTGCCAGCAGCATGGACAGCCTTTCTTCTTACAATGAGCAGTTCTTC
CASSMDSLSSYNEQFF
>TRBD2|TRBJ2-2|TRBV7-8|-
TGTGCCAGCAGCTTAGCGCGGTTAGCGGGAGTTGGCGGGGAGCTGTTTTTT
CASSLARLAGVGGELFF
>TRBD1|TRBJ1-2|TRBV2|-
TGTGCCAGCAGAACCCAGGGGGCAGTTAGTGGCTACACCTTC
CASRTQGAVSGYTF
>-|TRBJ2-5|TRBV7-9|-
TGTGCCAGCTCCAGGAGTGAAGAGACCCAGTACTTC
CASSRSEETQYF
>TRBD1|TRBJ1-1|TRBV7-9|-
TGTGCCAGCAGCACCGGGACAGGGTCGACTGAAGCTTTCTTT
CASSTGTGSTEAFF
>-|TRBJ2-2|TRBV9|-
TGTGCCAGCAGCGTAGGCGGGACTGGTGGCGGGGAGCTGTTTTTT
CASSVGGTGGGELFF
>TRBD2|TRBJ2-1|TRBV12-5|-
TGTGCTAGTGGTTTATCAGCGGGAAGCTCCTACAATGAGCAGTTCTTC
CASGLSAGSSYNEQFF
>TRBD2|TRBJ2-7|TRBV10-1|-
TGCGCCAGCAGCGCCGGGACTAGTTTCGAGCAGTACTTC
CASSAGTSFEQYF
>TRBD2|TRBJ2-3|TRBV5-1|-
TGCGCCAGCAGCTCGGGACTAGCGCGTAGCACAGATACGCAGTATTTT
CASSSGLARSTDTQYF
>TRBD2|TRBJ2-1|TRBV2|-
TGTGCCAGCAGTTTTCTAGCGGAAACCTACAATGAGCAGTTCTTC
CASSFLAETYNEQFF
>TRBD1|TRBJ2-1|TRBV5-1|-
TGCGCCAGCAGCCAGGACAGGGGGTCTGGCAATGAGCAGTTCTTC
CASSQDRGSGNEQFF
>TRBD2|TRBJ2-1|TRBV7-3|-
TGTGCCAGCAGCCCAACGGGACTAGATAACAATGAGCAGTTCTTC
CASSPTGLDNNEQFF
>-|TRBJ2-2|TRBV14|-
TGTGCCAGCAGCCAAGATCCAGTGAACACCGGGGAGCTGTTTTTT
CASSQDPVNTGELFF
>TRBD1|TRBJ2-4|TRBV4-1|few
TGCGCCAGCAGCCTAAAACCGGGACAGGGGGACATTCAGTACTTC
CASSLKPGQGDIQYF
>-|TRBJ1-1|TRBV7-9|once
TGTGCCAGCACGTCTCGTAGAGGTGACACTGAAGCTTTCTTT
CASTSRRGDTEAFF
>TRBD2|TRBJ2-7|TRBV5-1|-
TGCGCCAGCCGGGCGGGAGGAGGCTACGAGCAGTACTTC
CASRAGGGYEQYF
>-|TRBJ2-1|TRBV29-1|-
TGCAGCGTTTTCCTAGCAGCTTACAATGAGCAGTTCTTC
CSVFLAAYNEQFF
>-|TRBJ2-3|TRBV11-3|-
TGTGCCAGCAGCAAAGCGGACCTTCGATATACGCAGTATTTT
CASSKADLRYTQYF
>TRBD2|TRBJ2-1|TRBV27|-
TGTGCCGTAGGACTAGCACCCGAGCAGTTCTTC
CAVGLAPEQFF
>-|TRBJ2-1|TRBV15|-
TGTGCCACCAGCAGAGATTTACAGGGCGGCAATGAGCAGTTCTTC
CATSRDLQGGNEQFF
>TRBD1|TRBJ1-6|TRBV18|-
TGTGCCAGCTCAGAAAGGGGACAGCTAAGGAGCTCCTATAATTCACCCCTCCACTTT
CASSERGQLRSSYNSPLHF
>TRBD1|TRBJ2-2|TRBV7-9|-
TGTGCCAGCAGCTTATACAGGGGGCAGACTAATACGAACACCGGGGAGCTGTTTTTT
CASSLYRGQTNTNTGELFF
>TRBD1|TRBJ2-5|TRBV5-1|-
TGCGCCAGCAGCGAAGGGGGCCCACAAGAGACCCAGTACTTC
CASSEGGPQETQYF
>TRBD2|TRBJ2-5|TRBV9|-
TGTGCCAGCAGCGTTGAGGAGGGGACTAGCGGGGTACTTTGGAAGACCCAGTACTTC
CASSVEEGTSGVLWKTQYF
>TRBD1|TRBJ2-7|TRBV27|-
TGTGCCAGCAGTCGAGCCGGGACAGCATCCTACGAGCAGTACTTC
CASSRAGTASYEQYF
>TRBD1|TRBJ2-3|TRBV24-1|-
TGTGCCACCAGTGCGGGGACAGGGACAGATACGCAGTATTTT
CATSAGTGTDTQYF
>-|TRBJ2-5|TRBV15|once
TGTGCCACCAGCAGAGATCGAGGGTCGGGAGAGACCCAGTACTTC
CATSRDRGSGETQYF
>TRBD2|TRBJ2-2|TRBV11-3|-
TGTGCCAGCAGCGTGGGACTAGCGGGGACCGGGGAGCTGTTTTTT
CASSVGLAGTGELFF
>-|TRBJ1-2|TRBV29-1|once
TGCAGCGTTTTAACAGGGAATGATGGCTACACCTTC
CSVLTGNDGYTF
>-|TRBJ1-4|TRBV5-4|once
TGTGCCAGCAGCTTGGCCGGCCGGGTTTCTGAAAAACTGTTTTTT
CASSLAGRVSEKLFF
>TRBD2|TRBJ2-1|TRBV5-4|-
TGTGCCAGCAGCCTAGGGACTAGCGGGAGGGGCCTCCATGAGCAGTTCTTC
CASSLGTSGRGLHEQFF
>TRBD1|TRBJ2-7|TRBV3-1/TRBV3-2|-
TGTGCCAGCATGGGGGACAGATCCTACGAGCAGTACTTC
CASMGDRSYEQYF
>-|TRBJ1-5|TRBV18|-
TGTGCCAGCTCCCTTGGGGCCGGAATAAGGAGCAATCAGCCCCAGCATTTT
CASSLGAGIRSNQPQHF
>TRBD1|TRBJ2-7|TRBV4-1|-
TGCGCCAGCAGCCAAGGTAATTTGGTCGGACAGGGGGCATACGAGCAGTACTTC
CASSQGNLVGQGAYEQYF
>-|TRBJ1-5|TRBV4-1|-
TGCGCCAGCAGCCAAGTTCTCCGGGAGCGGGGTCAGCCCCAGCATTTT
CASSQVLRERGQPQHF
>TRBD2|TRBJ2-4|TRBV29-1|once
TGCAGCGCCTCCCTTGGGGGGGACATTCAGTACTTC
CSASLGGDIQYF
>TRBD2|TRBJ2-7|TRBV19|-
TGTGCCAGTAGTGAGGTAGCGGGGGCCAATTACTACGAGCAGTACTTC
CASSEVAGANYYEQYF
>TRBD2|TRBJ2-3|TRBV19|once
TGTGCCAGTACCCCTGTTTTAGCGGGAGGGGGGCGTACGCAGTATTTT
CASTPVLAGGGRTQYF
>TRBD2|TRBJ2-2|TRBV2|-
TGTGCCAGCAACTCAGGACTAGCGGGGGGAAACACCGGGGAGCTGTTTTTT
CASNSGLAGGNTGELFF
>-|TRBJ2-5|TRBV7-9|-
TGTGCCAGCAGCTTTGGGTTGACGGGGACCCAGTACTTC
CASSFGLTGTQYF
>TRBD1|TRBJ1-5|TRBV10-2|-
TGCGCCAGCCCCAGTGCAGGGGGCCGAGGGGATCAGCCCCAGCATTTT
CASPSAGGRGDQPQHF